The clone carrying this T cell receptor (beta chain) was counted a few times. One entry per CDR3 protein results from TCRdb running MiXCR on the reads. The table lists about 740,000 distinct CDR3 sequences, less than 40% of them singletons. CDR3 length equals 14 residues. Trimming removed 3 bases from V and 4 bases from J, with 12 bases in between. The sample belongs to a study of T cell repertoires in cytomegalovirus infection. Turning to the study itself: Public TCR beta signatures provided an indication of both CMV infection and a matching HLA type.

The rearrangement joins TRBV12-3 or TRBV12-4 to TRBJ1-1; weak D call: TRBD1 (5 bases). The clonotype was recovered from a human donor in good health (CMV status not recorded). Some clones in this sample may be carry-over from other donors' samples. Sequenced sample: PBMCs. CDR3 sequence (DNA): TGTGCCAGCAGTTTCGGGGGGGGAAGCACTGAAGCTTTCTTT. Amino acids: CASSFGGGSTEAFF.